The clone carrying this T cell receptor (beta chain) was detected a few times. V was pared by 0 bases and J by 6 bases, with 14 bases between. The CDR3 is made up of 15 amino acids. The V gene's germline CDR1 is SGHTA and CDR2 FQGNSA. The record originates from a study of blood T cells in healthy people across ages. For the second PCR, which ran for 7 to 11 cycles, a sample-barcoded 5' primer and a J-beta primer mix were used. TCRdb re-derived calls from the 5' RACE reads in MiXCR, one entry per CDR3 protein. There are 800,000 or so distinct CDR3 sequences in the sample; about 25% occur only once, and 3% to 4.5% lies in the top ten. The same sample was also studied in work on T cells of mothers and their children. As that study records: In the second PCR, M1S primer introduced barcodes and 2-4 random bases.

The chain carries TRBV7-2 and TRBJ1-1; D perhaps matches TRBD1 (6 bases). The specimen was blood. The sequence came from a boy younger than 18 in good health. The CDR3 protein is CASSLAGGVWAEAFF. The CDR3 DNA follows: TGTGCCAGCAGCTTAGCCGGGGGCGTGTGGGCTGAAGCTTTCTTT.